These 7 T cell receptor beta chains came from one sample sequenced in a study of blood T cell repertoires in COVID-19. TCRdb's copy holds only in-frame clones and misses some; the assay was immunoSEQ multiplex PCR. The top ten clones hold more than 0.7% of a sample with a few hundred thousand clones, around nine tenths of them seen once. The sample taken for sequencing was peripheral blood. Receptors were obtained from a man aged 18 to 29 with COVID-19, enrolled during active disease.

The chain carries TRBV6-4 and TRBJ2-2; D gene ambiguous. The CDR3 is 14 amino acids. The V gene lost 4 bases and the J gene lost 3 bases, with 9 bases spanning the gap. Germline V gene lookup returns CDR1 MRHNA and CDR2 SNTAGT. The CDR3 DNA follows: TGTGCCAGCAGTGCCAGCAGCGACACCGGGGAGCTGTTTTTT. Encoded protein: CASSASSDTGELFF.

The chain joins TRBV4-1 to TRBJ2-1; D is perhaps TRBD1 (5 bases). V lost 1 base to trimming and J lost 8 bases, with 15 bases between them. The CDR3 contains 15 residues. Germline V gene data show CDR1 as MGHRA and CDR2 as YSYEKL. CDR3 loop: CASSQVWGPIDEQFF. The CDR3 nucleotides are TGCGCCAGCAGCCAAGTATGGGGCCCTATAGATGAGCAGTTCTTC.

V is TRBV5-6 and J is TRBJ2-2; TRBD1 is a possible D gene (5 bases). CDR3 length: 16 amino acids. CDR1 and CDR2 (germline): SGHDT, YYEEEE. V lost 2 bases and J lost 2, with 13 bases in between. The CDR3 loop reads CASSFQGGANTGELFF. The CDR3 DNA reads TGTGCCAGCAGCTTCCAGGGTGGCGCAAACACCGGGGAGCTGTTTTTT.

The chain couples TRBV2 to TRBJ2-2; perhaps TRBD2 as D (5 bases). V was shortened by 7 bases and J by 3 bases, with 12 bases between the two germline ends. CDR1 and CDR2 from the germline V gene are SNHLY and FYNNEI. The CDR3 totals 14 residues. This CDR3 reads CASTRTGYTGELFF. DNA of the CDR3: TGTGCCAGCACCCGGACGGGATACACCGGGGAGCTGTTTTTT.

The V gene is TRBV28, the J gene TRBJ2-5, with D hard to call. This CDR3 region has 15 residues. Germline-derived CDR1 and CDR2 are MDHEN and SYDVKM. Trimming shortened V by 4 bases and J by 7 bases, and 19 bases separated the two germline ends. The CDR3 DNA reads TGTGCCAGCAGTTACCGACGACACCCCGTGGGGACCCAGTACTTC. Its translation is CASSYRRHPVGTQYF.

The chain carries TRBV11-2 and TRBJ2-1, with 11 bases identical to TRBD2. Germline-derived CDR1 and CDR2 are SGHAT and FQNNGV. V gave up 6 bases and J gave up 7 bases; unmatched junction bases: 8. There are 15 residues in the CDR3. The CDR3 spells CASSYTSGRINEQFF. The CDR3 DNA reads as TGTGCCAGCAGTTATACTAGCGGGAGAATAAATGAGCAGTTCTTC. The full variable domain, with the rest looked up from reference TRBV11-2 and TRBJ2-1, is EAGVAQSPRYKIIEKRQSVAFWCNPISGHATLYWYQQILGQGPKLLIQFQNNGVVDDSQLPKDRFSAERLKGVDSTLKIQPAKLEDSAVYLCASSYTSGRINEQFFGPGTRLTVL.

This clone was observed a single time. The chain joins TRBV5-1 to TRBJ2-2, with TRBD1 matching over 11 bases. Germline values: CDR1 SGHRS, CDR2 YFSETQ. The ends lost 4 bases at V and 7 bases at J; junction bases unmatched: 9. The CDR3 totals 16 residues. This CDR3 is CASSRGDRGISGELFF. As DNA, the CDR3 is TGCGCCAGCAGCCGAGGGGACAGGGGGATCAGCGGGGAGCTGTTTTTT. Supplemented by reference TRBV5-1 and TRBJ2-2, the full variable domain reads KAGVTQTPRYLIKTRGQQVTLSCSPISGHRSVSWYQQTPGQGLQFLFEYFSETQRNKGNFPGRFSGRQFSNSRSEMNVSTLELGDSALYLCASSRGDRGISGELFFGEGSRLTVL.